The 23 T cell receptor beta chains in this list originate from one sample, sequenced in a study of T cell responses to AZD1222 COVID-19 vaccine. Data came from immunoSEQ multiplex PCR; TCRdb stores just in-frame clones and leaves some out. This sample has 150,000 or so clones, with roughly 93% found just once. The source material was peripheral blood, sampled 28 days after the second AZD1222 dose. The receptors were sampled from an adult who received the AZD1222 COVID-19 vaccine.

The chain carries TRBV5-1 and TRBJ2-1; D gene uncertain. Germline CDR1 and CDR2: SGHRS and YFSETQ. CDR3 size: 14 residues. Trimming took 1 base from V and 5 from J, leaving 10 bases between them. This CDR3 reads CASSLRFSHNEQFF. The CDR3 DNA is TGCGCCAGCAGCTTGCGGTTCTCTCACAATGAGCAGTTCTTC.

This clone was counted a single time. The gene calls are TRBV6-4 and TRBJ2-1, with D possibly being TRBD2 (6 bases). Germline V gives CDR1 MRHNA, CDR2 SNTAGT. The CDR3 loop spans 15 amino acids. Trimming cost V 4 bases and J 5 bases, with 15 bases left between them. The CDR3 coding sequence is TGTGCCAGCAGTGCTCGTGGCGGGATAAACAATGAGCAGTTCTTC. Protein product: CASSARGGINNEQFF.

The V and J genes are TRBV27 and TRBJ2-5; 7 nucleotides agree with TRBD2. V was clipped by 2 bases and J by 2 bases; unmatched bases: 5. The CDR3 runs 15 residues. The V gene's germline CDR1 is MNHEY and CDR2 SMNVEV (reference sequence). DNA of the CDR3: TGTGCCAGCAGTTTAACACTAGCGTATCAAGAGACCCAGTACTTC. Its translation is CASSLTLAYQETQYF.

This rearrangement joins TRBV28 to TRBJ1-5; maybe TRBD1 (6 bases). Trimming took off 4 bases at V and 7 bases at J, with 14 bases between the two ends. Germline V gene sequence: CDR1 MDHEN, CDR2 SYDVKM. This CDR3 spans 14 amino acids. The CDR3 DNA follows: TGTGCCAGCAGTTCGCCAGGGGCTGGGCAGCCCCAGCATTTT. Its protein is CASSSPGAGQPQHF.

This chain uses TRBV5-1 with TRBJ1-2; a possible D gene is TRBD1 (5 bases). The CDR3 has 16 amino acids. CDR1 is SGHRS and CDR2 is YFSETQ in the germline V gene. V lost 2 bases to trimming and J lost 4 bases, with 18 bases between them. DNA of the CDR3: TGCGCCAGCAGCTTACTAGAGCCGGGACCGAGCTATGGCTACACCTTC. Its translation: CASSLLEPGPSYGYTF.

This clone was seen a single time. Its ends do not fully match the called genes, so a read error is possible. The CDR3: CASGLPLGSEAFF. The CDR3 DNA is TGTGCCAGCGGCTTACCATTAGGGTCTGAAGCTTTCTTT. The V and J genes are TRBV11-2 and TRBJ1-1; D gene unclear. CDR3 length: 13 amino acids. The germline CDR1 and CDR2 sequences are SGHAT and FQNNGV.

The V and J genes are TRBV27 and TRBJ1-3, with no clear D. Germline CDR1 MNHEY, CDR2 SMNVEV (reference sequence). Trimming removed 5 bases from V and 1 base from J, with 12 bases in between. This CDR3 has 15 residues. The CDR3 DNA is TGTGCCAGCAGTCCAAGAGGGTCTTCTGGAAACACCATATATTTT. Encoded protein: CASSPRGSSGNTIYF.

The chain is built from TRBV18 and TRBJ1-4, with D possibly matching TRBD1 (5 bases). The V end lost 3 bases, the J end lost 4 bases, and 6 bases lay between the germline ends. CDR1 is KGHSH and CDR2 is LQKENI in the germline V gene. The CDR3 totals 13 residues. CDR3 nucleotides: TGTGCCAGCTCACCTGACAGTAATGAAAAACTGTTTTTT. Translation gives CASSPDSNEKLFF.

The genes are TRBV20-1 and TRBJ1-2; D uncertain. Germline values: CDR1 DFQATT, CDR2 SNEGSKA (reference sequence). The CDR3 is 11 amino acids. Trimming left V 8 bases short and J 8 bases short, with 15 bases between. CDR3 protein: CSTPTLTGYTF. CDR3 sequence (DNA): TGCAGTACCCCAACCCTAACGGGCTACACCTTC.

The rearrangement uses TRBV7-3 and TRBJ1-2; possibly TRBD1 for D (6 bases). The CDR3 consists of 15 residues. CDR1 is SGHTA, CDR2 FQGTGA, per germline. Trimming shortened V by 1 base and J by 2 bases, and 11 bases separated the two germline ends. As DNA, the CDR3 is TGTGCCAGCAGCTTAAGGGCAGGGGAAAACTATGGCTACACCTTC. Translated, it gives CASSLRAGENYGYTF.

V and J are TRBV5-1 and TRBJ2-3, with a possible D match to TRBD2 (6 bases). The germline V gene has CDR1 SGHRS and CDR2 YFSETQ. V was pared by 0 bases and J by 0 bases, with 11 bases between. The CDR3 runs 16 residues. The CDR3 DNA reads as TGCGCCAGCAGCTTGGGTGCCAGCGGGAGCACAGATACGCAGTATTTT. This gives the protein CASSLGASGSTDTQYF.

The chain links TRBV6-5 to TRBJ2-1; possibly TRBD1 for D (5 bases). The CDR3 runs to 13 residues. Germline CDR1 is MNHEY and CDR2 is SVGAGI. V gave up 8 bases and J gave up 4 bases, with 12 bases separating them. The CDR3 coding sequence is TGTGCCAGCCAATTGACAGCTTACAATGAGCAGTTCTTC. It translates to CASQLTAYNEQFF.

This rearrangement joins TRBV19 to TRBJ2-7, with 7 positions matching TRBD1. Germline CDR1 is LNHDA and CDR2 is SQIVND (reference sequence). The length of the CDR3 is 14 residues. V gave up 5 bases and J gave up 5 bases; unmatched junction bases: 9. The CDR3 here is CASSPRQGENEQYF. CDR3 bases: TGTGCCAGTAGTCCACGACAGGGTGAGAACGAGCAGTACTTC.

This rearrangement joins TRBV28 to TRBJ1-2, with D possibly being TRBD1 (5 bases). The CDR3 runs to 14 residues. In germline, CDR1 is MDHEN, CDR2 SYDVKM. V was pared by 8 bases and J by 2 bases, with 15 bases between. Here the CDR3 reads CASVMQGVNYGYTF. In DNA form, the CDR3 reads TGTGCCAGCGTGATGCAGGGAGTAAACTATGGCTACACCTTC.

The chain couples TRBV6-5 to TRBJ1-1, with 10 bases aligning to TRBD1. With 2 bases clipped from V and 0 bases from J, the junction kept 3 bases outside the gene matches. The V gene's germline CDR1 is MNHEY and CDR2 SVGAGI. The CDR3 has 16 amino acids. The CDR3 DNA reads TGTGCCAGCAGTTACGGGACAGGGGACGTGAACACTGAAGCTTTCTTT. Translated, it gives CASSYGTGDVNTEAFF.

The J gene is TRBJ2-2, the V gene TRBV28, with D unresolved. The germline V gene encodes CDR1 MDHEN and CDR2 SYDVKM. This CDR3 spans 14 amino acids. The germline V and J ends were trimmed by 6 bases and 1 base, with 9 bases remaining between them. CDR3 sequence: CASRLWGNTGELFF. CDR3 sequence (DNA): TGTGCCAGCAGGTTGTGGGGGAACACCGGGGAGCTGTTTTTT.

J is TRBJ1-4 and V is TRBV14; possibly TRBD1 for D (5 bases). This CDR3 region has 17 residues. Germline V gene lookup returns CDR1 SGHDN and CDR2 FVKESK. Deletions cut 1 base from V and 6 bases from J, with 18 bases between. The CDR3 region is CASSQVWVRGADEKLFF. In DNA form, the CDR3 reads TGTGCCAGCAGCCAAGTCTGGGTTAGGGGCGCGGATGAAAAACTGTTTTTT.

The gene calls are TRBV11-3 and TRBJ2-7; 7 nucleotides match TRBD1. Per the germline V gene, CDR1 is SGHNT and CDR2 is YENEEA. The CDR3 totals 17 residues. With V trimmed by 1 base and J by 2 bases, 11 bases remained unmatched. CDR3 in amino acids: CASSLGAPRQGAYEQYF. The CDR3 DNA follows: TGTGCCAGCAGCTTAGGGGCTCCTAGGCAGGGGGCCTACGAGCAGTACTTC. The variable domain in full, completed from reference TRBV11-3 and TRBJ2-7, reads EAGVVQSPRYKIIEKKQPVAFWCNPISGHNTLYWYLQNLGQGPELLIRYENEEAVDDSQLPKDRFSAERLKGVDSTLKIQPAELGDSAVYLCASSLGAPRQGAYEQYFGPGTRLTVT.

V gene TRBV6-5 combines with J gene TRBJ1-2; 8 bases map to TRBD1. The germline V gene encodes CDR1 MNHEY and CDR2 SVGAGI. Unmatched junction bases numbered 10, after V lost 8 bases and J lost 8 bases. The CDR3 runs 13 residues. The CDR3 coding sequence is TGTGCCAGCTCCCAGGGGGCGGTGGGAGGCTACACCTTC. Its protein product is CASSQGAVGGYTF.

This clone was observed a handful of times. V gene TRBV13 combines with J gene TRBJ1-5; D might be TRBD1 (5 bases). Trimming cost V 3 bases and J 4 bases, with 13 bases left between them. The length of the CDR3 is 15 residues. Looked up from germline, CDR1 is PRHDT and CDR2 is FYEKMQ (reference sequence). CDR3 sequence (DNA): TGTGCCAGCAGCTTTCCAGGGCGGTCGAATCAGCCCCAGCATTTT. Its protein product is CASSFPGRSNQPQHF.

The chain has TRBV5-1 and TRBJ1-1, with D unclear. Per germline, CDR1 SGHRS and CDR2 YFSETQ. This CDR3 spans 13 amino acids. Trimming took off 7 bases at V and 0 bases at J, with 10 bases between the two ends. CDR3 nucleotide sequence: TGCGCCAGCCGTATGGTCGTGAACACTGAAGCTTTCTTT. Its translation is CASRMVVNTEAFF. Using reference TRBV5-1 and TRBJ1-1 for the parts outside the CDR3, the full variable domain is KAGVTQTPRYLIKTRGQQVTLSCSPISGHRSVSWYQQTPGQGLQFLFEYFSETQRNKGNFPGRFSGRQFSNSRSEMNVSTLELGDSALYLCASRMVVNTEAFFGQGTRLTVV.

The chain joins TRBV7-9 to TRBJ2-7, with a possible D match to TRBD1 (6 bases). Trimming left V 4 bases short and J 0 bases short, with 28 bases between. This CDR3 comprises 20 residues. CDR1 is SEHNR and CDR2 is FQNEAQ in the germline V gene (reference sequence). The CDR3 DNA sequence: TGTGCCAGCAGCTGGGCGTGGCTTCAGCCGGGACAAAAGAGCTCCTACGAGCAGTACTTC. Residues: CASSWAWLQPGQKSSYEQYF. Supplemented by reference TRBV7-9 and TRBJ2-7, the full variable domain reads DTGVSQNPRHKITKRGQNVTFRCDPISEHNRLYWYRQTLGQGPEFLTYFQNEAQLEKSRLLSDRFSAERPKGSFSTLEIQRTEQGDSAMYLCASSWAWLQPGQKSSYEQYFGPGTRLTVT.

This clone appeared once. The chain carries TRBV9 and TRBJ2-5; no definite D call. V was shortened by 0 bases and J by 1 base, with 7 bases between the two germline ends. CDR1 and CDR2 (germline): SGDLS, YYNGEE. The length of the CDR3 is 14 residues. The CDR3 nucleotides read TGTGCCAGCAGCGTAGGGAACAGCCAAGAGACCCAGTACTTC. This translates into CASSVGNSQETQYF.